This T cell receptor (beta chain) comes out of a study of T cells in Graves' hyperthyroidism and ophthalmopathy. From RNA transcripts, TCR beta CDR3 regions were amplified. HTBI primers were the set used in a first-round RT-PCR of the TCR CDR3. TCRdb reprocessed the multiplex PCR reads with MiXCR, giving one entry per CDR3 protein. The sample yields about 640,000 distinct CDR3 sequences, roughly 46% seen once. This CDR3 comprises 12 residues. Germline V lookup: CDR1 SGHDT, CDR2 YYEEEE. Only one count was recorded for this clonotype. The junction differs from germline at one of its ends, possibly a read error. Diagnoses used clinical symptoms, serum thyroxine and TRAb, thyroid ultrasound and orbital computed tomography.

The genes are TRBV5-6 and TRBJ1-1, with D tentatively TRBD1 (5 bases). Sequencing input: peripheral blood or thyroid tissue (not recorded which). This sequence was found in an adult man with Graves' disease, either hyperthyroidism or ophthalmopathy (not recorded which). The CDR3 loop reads CDSSYRLLEAFF. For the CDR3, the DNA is TGTGACAGCAGCTACAGGCTATTGGAGGCTTTCTTT.